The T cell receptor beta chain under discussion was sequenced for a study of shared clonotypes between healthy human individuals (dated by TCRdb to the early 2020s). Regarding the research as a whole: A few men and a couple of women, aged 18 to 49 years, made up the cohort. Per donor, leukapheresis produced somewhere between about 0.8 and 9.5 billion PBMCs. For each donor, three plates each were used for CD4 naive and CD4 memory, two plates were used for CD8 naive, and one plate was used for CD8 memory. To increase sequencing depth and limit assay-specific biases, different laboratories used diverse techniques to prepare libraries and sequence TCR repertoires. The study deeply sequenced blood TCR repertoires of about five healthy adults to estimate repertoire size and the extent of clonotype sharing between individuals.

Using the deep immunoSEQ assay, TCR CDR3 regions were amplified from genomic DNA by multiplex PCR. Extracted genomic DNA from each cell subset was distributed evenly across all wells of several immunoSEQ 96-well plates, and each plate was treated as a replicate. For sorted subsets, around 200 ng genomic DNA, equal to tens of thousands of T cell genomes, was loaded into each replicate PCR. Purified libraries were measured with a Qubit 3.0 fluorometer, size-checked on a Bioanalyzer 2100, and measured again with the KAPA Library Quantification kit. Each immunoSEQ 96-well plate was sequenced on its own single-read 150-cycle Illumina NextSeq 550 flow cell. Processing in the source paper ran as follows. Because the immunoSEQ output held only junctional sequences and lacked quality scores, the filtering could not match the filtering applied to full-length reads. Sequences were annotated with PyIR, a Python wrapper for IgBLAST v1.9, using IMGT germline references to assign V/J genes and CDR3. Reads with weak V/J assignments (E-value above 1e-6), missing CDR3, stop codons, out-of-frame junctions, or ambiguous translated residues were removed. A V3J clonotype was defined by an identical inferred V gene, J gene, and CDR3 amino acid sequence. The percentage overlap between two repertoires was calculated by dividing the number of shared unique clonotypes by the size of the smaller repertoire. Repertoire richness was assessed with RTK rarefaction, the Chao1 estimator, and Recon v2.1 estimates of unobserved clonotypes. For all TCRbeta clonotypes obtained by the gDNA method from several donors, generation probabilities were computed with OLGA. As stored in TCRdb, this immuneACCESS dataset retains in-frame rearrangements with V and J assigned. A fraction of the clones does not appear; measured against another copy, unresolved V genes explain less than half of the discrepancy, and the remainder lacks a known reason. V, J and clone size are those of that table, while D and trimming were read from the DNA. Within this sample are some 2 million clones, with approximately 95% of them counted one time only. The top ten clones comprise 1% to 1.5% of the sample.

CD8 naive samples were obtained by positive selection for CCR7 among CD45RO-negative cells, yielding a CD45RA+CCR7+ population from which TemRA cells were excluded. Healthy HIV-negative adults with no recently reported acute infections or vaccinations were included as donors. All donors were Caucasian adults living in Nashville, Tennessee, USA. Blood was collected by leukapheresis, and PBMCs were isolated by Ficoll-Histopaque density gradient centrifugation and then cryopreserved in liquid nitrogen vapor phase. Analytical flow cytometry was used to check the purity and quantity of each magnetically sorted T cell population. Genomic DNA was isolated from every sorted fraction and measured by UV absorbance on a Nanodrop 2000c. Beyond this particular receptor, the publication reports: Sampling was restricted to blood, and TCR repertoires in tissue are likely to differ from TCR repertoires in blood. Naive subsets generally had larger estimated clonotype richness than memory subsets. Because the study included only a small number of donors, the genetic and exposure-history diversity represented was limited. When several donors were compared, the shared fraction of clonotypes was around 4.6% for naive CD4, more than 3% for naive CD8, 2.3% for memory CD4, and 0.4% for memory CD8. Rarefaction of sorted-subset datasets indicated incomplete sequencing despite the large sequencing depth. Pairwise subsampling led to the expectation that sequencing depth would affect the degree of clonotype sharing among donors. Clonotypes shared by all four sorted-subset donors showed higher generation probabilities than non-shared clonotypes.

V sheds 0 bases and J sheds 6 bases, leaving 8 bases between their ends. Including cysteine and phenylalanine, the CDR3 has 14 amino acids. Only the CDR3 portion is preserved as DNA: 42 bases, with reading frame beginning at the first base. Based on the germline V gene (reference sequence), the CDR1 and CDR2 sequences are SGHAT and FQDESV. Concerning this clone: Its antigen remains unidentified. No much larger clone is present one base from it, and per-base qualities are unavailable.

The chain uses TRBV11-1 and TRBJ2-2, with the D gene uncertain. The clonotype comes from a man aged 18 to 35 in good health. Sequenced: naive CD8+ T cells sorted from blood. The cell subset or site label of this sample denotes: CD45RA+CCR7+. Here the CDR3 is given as CASSLAIGSGELFF. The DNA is TGTGCCAGCAGCTTAGCGATAGGGTCCGGGGAGCTGTTTTTT. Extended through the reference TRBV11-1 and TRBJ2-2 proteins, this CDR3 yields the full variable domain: EAEVAQSPRYKITEKSQAVAFWCDPISGHATLYWYRQILGQGPELLVQFQDESVVDDSQLPKDRFSAERLKGVDSTLKIQPAELGDSAMYLCASSLAIGSGELFFGEGSRLTVL.